This T cell receptor beta chain was captured by sequencing in a study of T cell responses to AZD1222 COVID-19 vaccine. General observations from the study: Among AZD1222 vaccinees, only five or six were seropositive at baseline. Clonal diversity may have been underestimated, and the donors were mostly white British, with more females than males. No day 14 peak samples; only post-peak repertoires were characterized.

Germline V CDR1 and CDR2: SGHAT, FQNNGV. The CDR3 is 17 amino acids. Between the trimmed V and J ends, which lost 2 bases and 6 bases, there was a span of 20 bases. Here immunoSEQ multiplex PCR was the method, and the copy in TCRdb shows in-frame clones only, minus some. The sample contains approximately 160,000 clones, more than 75% of which appear only once. In its sample, this clone was seen once. Its antigen is currently unknown. This chain uses TRBV11-2 with TRBJ2-4; a weak D match, TRBD2 (5 bases). The sequence was collected from an adult in good health. The sequencing used peripheral blood, collected on day 0 of AZD1222 vaccination. Written as DNA, the CDR3 is TGTGCCAGCAGCTTATTACCCCCCCTAGGAGGCGGAAACATTCAGTACTTC. Translation: CASSLLPPLGGGNIQYF.